This T cell receptor beta chain was recorded in a study of CD8+ T cells in alopecia areata. Overall study: Oral tofacitinib, 5 to 10 mg twice daily, was given in an open-label trial.

The CDR3 length is 17 residues. The germline V gene encodes CDR1 SGHTA and CDR2 FQGNSA. Trimming cost V 3 bases and J 6 bases; bases outside gene matches: 13. Peripheral blood samples and lesional scalp punch biopsies were obtained from alopecia areata patients. This clone appeared once. Antigen unknown. RNA extraction and reverse transcription yielded cDNA as sequencing template. TCRdb keeps only in-frame clones here, not all; method: immunoSEQ multiplex PCR. The sample holds some 20,000 clones, under 75% seen once. General observations from the study: Across lesional scalp, and particularly alopecia totalis/universalis, clonality surpassed that of normal scalp.

The material sequenced was skin, taken at week 0. This sequence was found in a human donor with alopecia areata. The chain joins TRBV7-2 to TRBJ2-2; the match to TRBD1 covers 7 bases. Here the CDR3 DNA reads TGTGCCAGCAGCTTGAACGACAGGGTCAAATGGGCCGGGGAGCTGTTTTTT. Its protein is CASSLNDRVKWAGELFF. Using reference TRBV7-2 and TRBJ2-2 for the parts outside the CDR3, the full variable domain is GAGVSQSPSNKVTEKGKDVELRCDPISGHTALYWYRQSLGQGLEFLIYFQGNSAPDKSGLPSDRFSAERTGGSVSTLTIQRTQQEDSAVYLCASSLNDRVKWAGELFFGEGSRLTVL.